This entry lists 22 T cell receptor beta chains sequenced from one sample in a study of T cell repertoires in cytomegalovirus infection. TCRdb redid the calling of the reads with MiXCR, one entry per CDR3 protein. The sample holds 200,000 to 250,000 distinct CDR3 sequences, about 40% seen once. Antigens for these TCRs are unknown. The starting material was CD8+ T cells from cultured PBMCs, obtained from culture after CMV antigen stimulation. Receptors originate from a human donor in good health (CMV status not recorded). Some clones in this sample may be carry-over from other donors' samples.

The chain links TRBV7-8 to TRBJ2-3; 12 bases match TRBD2. V was clipped by 1 base and J by 4 bases; unmatched bases: 9. The germline CDR1 and CDR2 sequences are SGHVS and FQNEAQ. The length of the CDR3 is 18 residues. The CDR3 bases are TGTGCCAGCAGCTTAGTTCCGACTAGCGGGAGAGGGGCAGATACGCAGTATTTT. Translating gives CASSLVPTSGRGADTQYF.

The V gene is TRBV12-3 or TRBV12-4, the J gene TRBJ1-1, with D uncertain. V gave up 5 bases and J gave up 7 bases, with 35 bases separating them. CDR3 size: 20 residues. The CDR3 region is CASSPSTRVLGISALIEAFF. In DNA form, the CDR3 reads TGTGCCAGCAGTCCTTCGACTCGGGTTCTAGGTATTTCGGCACTCATTGAAGCTTTCTTT.

This clonotype has only a few counts. V usage is TRBV7-4 and J usage is TRBJ1-1; no clear D gene. The CDR3 runs to 13 residues. Germline V lookup: CDR1 SGHVT, CDR2 SQSDAQ. The ends were cut back, 6 bases at V and 10 bases at J, with 18 bases in the middle. DNA for the CDR3: TGTGCCAGCAGTACCTACGAGGCCCATGGAGCTTTCTTT. Residues: CASSTYEAHGAFF.

This clonotype was counted a few times. This sequence joins TRBV14 and TRBJ2-7; the D gene is possibly TRBD1 (5 bases). The germline gives CDR1 SGHDN, CDR2 FVKESK. V was shortened by 1 base and J by 4 bases, with 14 bases between the two germline ends. CDR3 size: 15 residues. CDR3 in DNA: TGTGCCAGCAGCCAAGTGGACATCTGGCCTTACGAGCAGTACTTC. Translation: CASSQVDIWPYEQYF.

The V gene is TRBV27, the J gene TRBJ2-3, with 8 bases matching TRBD1. After removal of 5 bases from V and 6 bases from J, the junction contained 10 bases not matched to a gene. The germline gives CDR1 MNHEY, CDR2 SMNVEV (reference sequence). CDR3 length: 15 residues. In DNA, the CDR3 is TGTGCCAGCAGTCCGCGACAGGGGATTCGGGATACGCAGTATTTT. This encodes CASSPRQGIRDTQYF.

The CDR3 protein is CASSFRGEDNQPQHF. The CDR3 DNA follows: TGTGCCAGCAGTTTCAGAGGGGAGGACAATCAGCCCCAGCATTTT. The genes are TRBV12-3 or TRBV12-4 and TRBJ1-5; D perhaps matches TRBD1 (5 bases). The CDR3 has 15 residues. The V end lost 3 bases, the J end lost 3 bases, and 12 bases lay between the germline ends.

This clonotype occurred a few times. The V call is TRBV6-8, the J call TRBJ2-1, with unresolved D. V was cut by 2 bases and J by 9 bases, with 8 bases left in between. Per the germline V gene, CDR1 is MNHGY and CDR2 is SAAAGT. There are 12 residues in the CDR3. The CDR3 sequence: CASSYGVGEQFF. CDR3 DNA sequence: TGTGCCAGCAGTTACGGGGTGGGTGAGCAGTTCTTC.

This clonotype was seen a handful of times. CDR3 loop: CASSYSTQSAGGYTF. In DNA, the CDR3 is TGTGCCAGCAGTTACTCGACCCAGTCCGCGGGTGGCTACACCTTC. The gene calls are TRBV6-6 and TRBJ1-2, with D uncertain. The CDR3 length is 15 residues. Germline V CDR1 and CDR2: MNHNY, SVGAGI (reference sequence). V gave up 0 bases and J gave up 7 bases, with 15 bases separating them.

This clonotype was counted at least ten times. The V and J genes are TRBV11-1 and TRBJ2-1; 8 nucleotides align to TRBD2. In germline, CDR1 is SGHAT, CDR2 FQDESV (reference sequence). V shed 1 base and J 4 bases; nucleotides not matched to a gene: 3. This CDR3 is built from 15 residues. The CDR3 region is CASSLGSSGYNEQFF. CDR3 bases: TGTGCCAGCAGCTTAGGGTCTAGCGGGTACAATGAGCAGTTCTTC.

Only a few counts were recorded for this clonotype. The chain uses TRBV27 and TRBJ2-1; D is unclear. Germline assignment: CDR1 MNHEY and CDR2 SMNVEV (reference sequence). The CDR3 totals 14 residues. V lost 10 bases, J lost 1 base, and 14 bases lay in between. Here the CDR3 reads CATIPARSYNEQFF. In nucleotides, the CDR3 is TGTGCCACCATCCCGGCGAGATCCTACAATGAGCAGTTCTTC.

The chain employs TRBV9 and TRBJ1-1, with D maybe TRBD1 (6 bases). The germline V gene has CDR1 SGDLS and CDR2 YYNGEE. V lost 0 bases and J 4 bases, leaving 16 bases between the germline ends. This CDR3 region has 16 residues. The chain's CDR3 is CASSVEAGVFFTEAFF. The CDR3 coding sequence is TGTGCCAGCAGCGTAGAGGCAGGGGTATTTTTCACTGAAGCTTTCTTT.

The J gene is TRBJ2-2, the V gene TRBV7-3; TRBD2 agrees at 9 bases. Unmatched junction bases numbered 1, after V lost 2 bases and J lost 0 bases. The germline V gene has CDR1 SGHTA and CDR2 FQGTGA. This CDR3 contains 16 residues. CDR3 coding DNA: TGTGCCAGCAGCTTAGCGGGGGGGTCGAACACCGGGGAGCTGTTTTTT. It yields the protein CASSLAGGSNTGELFF.

The V and J genes are TRBV28 and TRBJ2-5; no clear D gene. Trimming cost V 6 bases and J 2 bases, with 22 bases left between them. This CDR3 comprises 17 residues. Germline-derived CDR1 and CDR2 are MDHEN and SYDVKM. In DNA, the CDR3 is TGTGCCAGCAGACCTCCTAAATTTGGGCGCAGACAAGAGACCCAGTACTTC. Its translation: CASRPPKFGRRQETQYF.

This clonotype turned up a few times. The chain recombines TRBV6-5 with TRBJ2-5; D is perhaps TRBD1 (6 bases). Trimming pared 5 bases from V and 4 bases from J, leaving 14 bases between. CDR3 length: 14 amino acids. CDR1 and CDR2 (germline): MNHEY, SVGAGI. In nucleotides, the CDR3 is TGTGCCAGCAGTAAACAGGGAAGGGGAGAGACCCAGTACTTC. Its translation: CASSKQGRGETQYF.

In its sample, this clonotype was seen a few times. The chain joins TRBV7-9 to TRBJ2-7; D gene unclear. CDR3 size: 13 residues. Germline CDR1 is SEHNR and CDR2 is FQNEAQ (reference sequence). Trimming shortened V by 0 bases and J by 5 bases, and 8 bases separated the two germline ends. The CDR3 nucleotides read TGTGCCAGCAGCTTAGCGATCGGTAACGAGCAGTACTTC. Its protein product is CASSLAIGNEQYF.

This clonotype has ten or more counts. The chain has TRBV19 and TRBJ1-5, with D uncertain. This CDR3 spans 13 amino acids. The V and J ends lost 3 bases and 7 bases respectively, with 10 bases between them. Per germline, CDR1 LNHDA and CDR2 SQIVND (reference sequence). Written as DNA, the CDR3 is TGTGCCAGTAGTATGGTGTTGAGCCAGCCCCAGCATTTT. Protein sequence: CASSMVLSQPQHF.

This chain uses TRBV4-2 with TRBJ1-1, with D uncertain. Germline loops: CDR1 LGHNA, CDR2 YNFKEQ. The CDR3 is made up of 13 amino acids. With 4 bases removed from V and 6 bases from J, the gap between germline ends came to 12 bases. The CDR3 loop is CASSPKDGSEAFF. The CDR3 DNA reads TGTGCCAGCAGCCCGAAGGATGGGTCTGAAGCTTTCTTT.

The V and J genes are TRBV7-9 and TRBJ2-1, with TRBD1 as a possible D gene (6 bases). Germline V gene data show CDR1 as SEHNR and CDR2 as FQNEAQ (reference sequence). The CDR3 has 13 residues. V was clipped by 4 bases and J by 8 bases, with 12 bases between them. DNA for the CDR3: TGTGCCAGCAGCTCTCTTAACAGGGATGAGCAGTTCTTC. Translation gives CASSSLNRDEQFF.

Ten or more counts support this clonotype. V and J are TRBV11-2 and TRBJ1-1, with 11 positions matching TRBD1. Germline V CDR1 and CDR2: SGHAT, FQNNGV. This CDR3 is built from 16 residues. J was trimmed by 6 bases and V by 4 bases; bases with no gene match: 10. CDR3 amino acids: CASSSKLGQGGSEAFF. The CDR3 nucleotides read TGTGCCAGCAGCTCTAAACTGGGACAGGGGGGATCTGAAGCTTTCTTT.

This chain links TRBV19 with TRBJ2-7, with 8 bases fitting TRBD1. Trimming cost V 6 bases and J 2 bases; bases outside gene matches: 6. The V gene's germline CDR1 is LNHDA and CDR2 SQIVND (reference sequence). This CDR3 is 14 amino acids long. The CDR3 region is CASRAGTGAYEQYF. The CDR3 region has the DNA TGTGCCAGTAGAGCCGGGACAGGAGCCTACGAGCAGTACTTC. The full variable domain, completed using reference TRBV19 and TRBJ2-7, is DGGITQSPKYLFRKEGQNVTLSCEQNLNHDAMYWYRQDPGQGLRLIYYSQIVNDFQKGDIAEGYSVSREKKESFPLTVTSAQKNPTAFYLCASRAGTGAYEQYFGPGTRLTVT.

The chain combines TRBV27 with TRBJ1-1; D is perhaps TRBD1 (6 bases). V lost 5 bases and J lost 7, with 11 bases in between. Germline CDR1 and CDR2: MNHEY and SMNVEV (reference sequence). This CDR3 spans 12 amino acids. The CDR3 nucleotides read TGTGCCAGCAGTACAGGGTCGGGTGAAGCTTTCTTT. Its protein is CASSTGSGEAFF.

The rearrangement links TRBV4-1 to TRBJ2-7, with D perhaps TRBD2 (5 bases). Looked up from germline, CDR1 is MGHRA and CDR2 is YSYEKL. This CDR3 spans 15 amino acids. V shed 4 bases and J shed 1 base, with 14 bases lying between them. The CDR3 DNA reads TGCGCCAGCAGCCTCCAGGAGGAACTATCCTACGAGCAGTACTTC. This translates into CASSLQEELSYEQYF.